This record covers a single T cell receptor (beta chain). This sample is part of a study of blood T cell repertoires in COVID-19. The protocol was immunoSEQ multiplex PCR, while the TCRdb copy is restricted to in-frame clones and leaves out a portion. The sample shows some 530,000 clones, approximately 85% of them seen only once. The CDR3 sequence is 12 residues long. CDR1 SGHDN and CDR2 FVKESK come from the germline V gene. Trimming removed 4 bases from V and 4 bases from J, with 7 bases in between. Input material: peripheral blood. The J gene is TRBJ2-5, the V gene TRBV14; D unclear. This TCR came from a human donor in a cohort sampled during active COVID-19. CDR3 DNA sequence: TGTGCCAGCAGCCCCTCTCGAGAGACCCAGTACTTC. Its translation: CASSPSRETQYF.